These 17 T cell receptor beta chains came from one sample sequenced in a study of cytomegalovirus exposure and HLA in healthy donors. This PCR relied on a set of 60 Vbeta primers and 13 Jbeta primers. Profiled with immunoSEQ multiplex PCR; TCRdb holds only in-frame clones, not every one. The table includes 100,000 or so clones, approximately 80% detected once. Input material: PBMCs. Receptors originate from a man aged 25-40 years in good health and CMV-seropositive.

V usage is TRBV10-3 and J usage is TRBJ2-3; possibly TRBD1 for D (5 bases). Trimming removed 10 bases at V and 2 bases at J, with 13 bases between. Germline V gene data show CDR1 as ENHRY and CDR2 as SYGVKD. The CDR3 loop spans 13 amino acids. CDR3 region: CATGHNFTDTQYF. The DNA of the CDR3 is TGTGCCACAGGACACAATTTCACAGATACGCAGTATTTT.

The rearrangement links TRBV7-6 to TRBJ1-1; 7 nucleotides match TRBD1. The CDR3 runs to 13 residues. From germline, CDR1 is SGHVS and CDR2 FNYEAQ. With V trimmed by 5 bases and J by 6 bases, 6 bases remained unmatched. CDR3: CASSVAGGPEAFF. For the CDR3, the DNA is TGTGCCAGCAGCGTCGCAGGGGGTCCTGAAGCTTTCTTT.

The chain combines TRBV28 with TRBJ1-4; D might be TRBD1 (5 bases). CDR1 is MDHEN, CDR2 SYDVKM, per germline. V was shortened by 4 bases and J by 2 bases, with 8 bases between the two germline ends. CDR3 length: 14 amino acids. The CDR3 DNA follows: TGTGCCAGCAGTTCAGGGAGGACTAATGAAAAACTGTTTTTT. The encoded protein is CASSSGRTNEKLFF.

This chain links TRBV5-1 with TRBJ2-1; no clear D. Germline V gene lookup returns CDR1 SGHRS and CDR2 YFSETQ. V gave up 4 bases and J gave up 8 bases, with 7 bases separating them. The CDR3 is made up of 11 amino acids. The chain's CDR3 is CASSASDEQFF. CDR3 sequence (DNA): TGCGCCAGCAGCGCCTCGGATGAGCAGTTCTTC.

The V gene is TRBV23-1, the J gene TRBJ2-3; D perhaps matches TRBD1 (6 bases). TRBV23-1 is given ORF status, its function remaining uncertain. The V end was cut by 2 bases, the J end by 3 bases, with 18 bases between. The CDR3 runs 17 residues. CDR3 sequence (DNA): TGCGCCAGCAGTCAAAAGAGATACAGGGAAATGACAGATACGCAGTATTTT. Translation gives CASSQKRYREMTDTQYF.

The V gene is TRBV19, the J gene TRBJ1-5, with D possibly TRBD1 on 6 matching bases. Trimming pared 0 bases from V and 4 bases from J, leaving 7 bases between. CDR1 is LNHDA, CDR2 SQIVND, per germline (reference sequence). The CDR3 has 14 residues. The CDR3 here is CASSIERGNQPQHF. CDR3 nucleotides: TGTGCCAGTAGTATAGAAAGGGGGAATCAGCCCCAGCATTTT.

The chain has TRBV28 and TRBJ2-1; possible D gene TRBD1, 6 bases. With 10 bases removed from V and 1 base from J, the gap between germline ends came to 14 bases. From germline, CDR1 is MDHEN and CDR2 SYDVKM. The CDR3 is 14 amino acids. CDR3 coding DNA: TGTGCCACCCTCACAGGGTTTTCCTACAATGAGCAGTTCTTC. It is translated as CATLTGFSYNEQFF.

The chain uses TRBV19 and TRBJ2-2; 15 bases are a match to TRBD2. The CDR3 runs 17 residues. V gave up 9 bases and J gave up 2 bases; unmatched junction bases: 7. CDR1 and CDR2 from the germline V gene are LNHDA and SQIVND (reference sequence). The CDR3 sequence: CARTGTSGRRNTGELFF. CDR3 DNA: TGTGCCAGGACCGGGACTAGCGGGAGGCGAAACACCGGGGAGCTGTTTTTT.

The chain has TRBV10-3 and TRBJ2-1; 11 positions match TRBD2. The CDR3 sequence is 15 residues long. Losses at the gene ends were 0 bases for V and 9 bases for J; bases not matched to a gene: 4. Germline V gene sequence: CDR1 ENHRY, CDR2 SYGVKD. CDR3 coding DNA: TGTGCCATCAGTGAGTCAGGGCTAGCGGGGGGTGAGCAGTTCTTC. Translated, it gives CAISESGLAGGEQFF.

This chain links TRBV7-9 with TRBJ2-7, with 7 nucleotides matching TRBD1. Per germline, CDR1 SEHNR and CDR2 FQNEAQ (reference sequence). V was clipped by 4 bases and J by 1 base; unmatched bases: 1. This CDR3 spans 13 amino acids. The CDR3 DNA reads TGTGCCAGCAGCTCGACAGGGTCCTACGAGCAGTACTTC. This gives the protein CASSSTGSYEQYF.

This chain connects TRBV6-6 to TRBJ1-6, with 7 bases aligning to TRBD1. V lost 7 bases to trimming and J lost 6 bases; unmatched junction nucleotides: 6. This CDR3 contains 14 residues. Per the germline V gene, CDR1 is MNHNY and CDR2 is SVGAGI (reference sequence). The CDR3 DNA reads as TGTGCCAGCACTATGACAGGGCTTAATTCACCCCTCCACTTT. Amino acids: CASTMTGLNSPLHF.

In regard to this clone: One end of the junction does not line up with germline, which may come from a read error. CDR3 sequence reads: CASSLFGWGQGVADGYAF. CDR3 nucleotides: TGTGCCAGCAGTTTATTCGGTTGGGGACAGGGGGTGGCGGATGGCTACGCCTTC. The V and J genes are TRBV28 and TRBJ1-2, with 11 bases matching TRBD1. Per germline, CDR1 MDHEN and CDR2 SYDVKM. The CDR3 covers 18 residues.

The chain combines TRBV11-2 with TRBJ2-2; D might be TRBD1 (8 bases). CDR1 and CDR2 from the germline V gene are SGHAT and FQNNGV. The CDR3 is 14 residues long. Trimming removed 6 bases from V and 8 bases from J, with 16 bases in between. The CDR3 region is CASSTQGGVGELFF. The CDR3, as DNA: TGTGCCAGCAGTACACAGGGGGGGGTTGGGGAGCTGTTTTTT.

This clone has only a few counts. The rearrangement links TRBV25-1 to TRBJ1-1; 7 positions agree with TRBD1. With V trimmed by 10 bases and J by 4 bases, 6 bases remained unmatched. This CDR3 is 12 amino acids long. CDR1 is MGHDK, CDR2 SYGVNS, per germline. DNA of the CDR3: TGTGCCACTACAGGGGCGGCCACTGAAGCTTTCTTT. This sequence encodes CATTGAATEAFF.

The DNA of the CDR3 is TGTGCCATCAGTGACGGGGGTTCTTATGAAAAACTGTTTTTT. It is translated as CAISDGGSYEKLFF. The rearrangement links TRBV10-3 to TRBJ1-4; perhaps TRBD1 as D (5 bases). The CDR3 is 14 amino acids. Trimming removed 3 bases from V and 6 bases from J, with 11 bases in between. Germline values: CDR1 ENHRY, CDR2 SYGVKD.

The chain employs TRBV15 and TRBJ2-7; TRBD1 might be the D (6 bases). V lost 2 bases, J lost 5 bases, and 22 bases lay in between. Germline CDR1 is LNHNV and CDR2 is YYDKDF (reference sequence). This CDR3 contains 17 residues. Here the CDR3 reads CATSRPPGGSGADEQYF. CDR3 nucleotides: TGTGCCACCAGCAGACCTCCCGGCGGGTCAGGGGCCGACGAGCAGTACTTC.

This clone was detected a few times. The CDR3 loop reads CASSFGLAPDTQYF. As DNA, the CDR3 is TGTGCCAGCAGCTTTGGACTAGCGCCAGATACGCAGTATTTT. The J gene is TRBJ2-3, the V gene TRBV7-2, with TRBD2 matching over 9 bases. J lost 4 bases, V lost 3 bases, and 2 bases had no gene match. The CDR3 sequence is 14 residues long. Germline CDR1 and CDR2: SGHTA and FQGNSA. The whole variable domain, filled in from reference TRBV7-2 and TRBJ2-3, reads GAGVSQSPSNKVTEKGKDVELRCDPISGHTALYWYRQSLGQGLEFLIYFQGNSAPDKSGLPSDRFSAERTGGSVSTLTIQRTQQEDSAVYLCASSFGLAPDTQYFGPGTRLTVL.